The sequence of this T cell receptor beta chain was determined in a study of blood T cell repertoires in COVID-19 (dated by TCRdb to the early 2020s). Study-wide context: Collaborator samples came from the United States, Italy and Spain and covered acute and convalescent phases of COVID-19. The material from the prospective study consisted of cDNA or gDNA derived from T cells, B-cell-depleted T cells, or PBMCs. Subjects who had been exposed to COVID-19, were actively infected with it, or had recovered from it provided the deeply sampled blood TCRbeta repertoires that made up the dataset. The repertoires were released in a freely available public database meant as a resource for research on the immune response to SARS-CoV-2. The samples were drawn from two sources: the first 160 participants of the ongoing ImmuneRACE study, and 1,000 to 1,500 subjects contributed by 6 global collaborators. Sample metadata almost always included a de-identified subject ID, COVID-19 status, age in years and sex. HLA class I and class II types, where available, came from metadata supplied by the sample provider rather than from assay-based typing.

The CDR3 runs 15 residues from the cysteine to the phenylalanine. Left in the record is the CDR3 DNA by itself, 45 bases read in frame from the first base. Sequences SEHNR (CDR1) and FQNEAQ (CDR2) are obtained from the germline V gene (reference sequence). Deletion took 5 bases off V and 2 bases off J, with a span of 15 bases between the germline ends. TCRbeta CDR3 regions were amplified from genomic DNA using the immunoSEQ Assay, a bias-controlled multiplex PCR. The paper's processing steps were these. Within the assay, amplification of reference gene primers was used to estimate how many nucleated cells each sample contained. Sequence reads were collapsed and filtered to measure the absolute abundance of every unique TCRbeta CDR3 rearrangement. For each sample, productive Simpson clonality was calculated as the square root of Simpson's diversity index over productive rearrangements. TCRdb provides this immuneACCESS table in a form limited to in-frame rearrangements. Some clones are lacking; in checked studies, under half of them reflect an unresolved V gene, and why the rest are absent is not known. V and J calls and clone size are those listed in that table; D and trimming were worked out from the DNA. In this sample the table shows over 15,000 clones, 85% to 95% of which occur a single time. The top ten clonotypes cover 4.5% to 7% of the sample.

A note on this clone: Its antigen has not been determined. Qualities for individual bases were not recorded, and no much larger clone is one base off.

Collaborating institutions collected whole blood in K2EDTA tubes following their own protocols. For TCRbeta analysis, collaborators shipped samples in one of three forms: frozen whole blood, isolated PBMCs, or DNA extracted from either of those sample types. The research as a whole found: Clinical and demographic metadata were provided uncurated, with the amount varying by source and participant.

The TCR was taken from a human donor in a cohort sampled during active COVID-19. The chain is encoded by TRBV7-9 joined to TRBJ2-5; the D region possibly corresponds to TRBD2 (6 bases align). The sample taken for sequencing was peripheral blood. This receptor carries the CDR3 CASSRIQGGQETQYF. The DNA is TGTGCCAGCAGCCGAATTCAGGGAGGACAAGAGACCCAGTACTTC.